The 32 T cell receptor beta chains given below trace back to one sample, sequenced in a study of identifying expanded T cells in peripheral blood. Produced via immunoSEQ multiplex PCR; TCRdb's table is partial and in-frame only. The table shows approximately 57,000 clones, with approximately 89% occurring only once. Sample: blood. These receptors all stem from a person between 18 and 75 years old in good health.

The V and J genes are TRBV7-2 and TRBJ2-3, with 8 bases fitting TRBD1. V lost 3 bases, J lost 0 bases, and 8 bases stayed unmatched. Germline values: CDR1 SGHTA, CDR2 FQGNSA. The CDR3 sequence is 17 residues long. The CDR3 DNA sequence: TGTGCCAGCAGCTTTGGGGACAGGTACTCTAGCACAGATACGCAGTATTTT. Translation: CASSFGDRYSSTDTQYF.

The gene calls are TRBV7-2 and TRBJ1-4; no clear D. Trimming left V 1 base short and J 5 bases short, with 11 bases between. The CDR3 has 15 amino acids. Germline assignment: CDR1 SGHTA and CDR2 FQGNSA. The DNA for the CDR3 is TGTGCCAGCAGCTTAGGAGTGGCGGAGAATGAAAAACTGTTTTTT. Encoded protein: CASSLGVAENEKLFF.

V usage is TRBV7-2 and J usage is TRBJ2-7; the match to TRBD2 covers 11 bases. After removal of 7 bases from V and 0 bases from J, the junction contained 2 bases not matched to a gene. CDR1 SGHTA and CDR2 FQGNSA come from the germline V gene. CDR3 size: 14 residues. In nucleotides, the CDR3 is TGTGCCAGCAAAACTAGCGGGAGCTCCTACGAGCAGTACTTC. It specifies CASKTSGSSYEQYF.

This chain links TRBV6-6 with TRBJ2-3; D unresolved. Germline V gives CDR1 MNHNY, CDR2 SVGAGI (reference sequence). This CDR3 region has 14 residues. V was pared by 6 bases and J by 5 bases, with 15 bases between. The CDR3 protein is CASSLALGRDTQYF. The CDR3 DNA is TGTGCCAGCAGCCTTGCGTTAGGTCGAGATACGCAGTATTTT.

The chain joins TRBV25-1 to TRBJ2-1, with D unresolved. The V gene's germline CDR1 is MGHDK and CDR2 SYGVNS. This CDR3 has 14 amino acids. The germline V and J ends were trimmed by 6 bases and 5 bases, with 14 bases remaining between them. CDR3 residues: CASSVAGANNEQFF. CDR3 nucleotide sequence: TGTGCCAGCAGCGTGGCAGGCGCGAACAATGAGCAGTTCTTC. Full variable domain (rest looked up from reference TRBV25-1 and TRBJ2-1): EADIYQTPRYLVIGTGKKITLECSQTMGHDKMYWYQQDPGMELHLIHYSYGVNSTEKGDLSSESTVSRIRTEHFPLTLESARPSHTSQYLCASSVAGANNEQFFGPGTRLTVL.

A single count supports this clone. The chain is built from TRBV7-6 and TRBJ1-3; 7 bases agree with TRBD1. The junction had 9 bases not matched to a gene; V was cut back by 1 base and J by 6 bases. This CDR3 spans 16 amino acids. Germline V lookup: CDR1 SGHVS, CDR2 FNYEAQ. Here the CDR3 reads CASSLGQPGTVNTIYF. As DNA, the CDR3 is TGTGCCAGCAGCTTAGGACAACCGGGGACAGTAAACACCATATATTTT.

The chain is built from TRBV7-9 and TRBJ2-3; 13 nucleotides agree with TRBD2. This CDR3 is 19 amino acids long. Germline CDR1 SEHNR, CDR2 FQNEAQ (reference sequence). V was pared by 5 bases and J by 5 bases, with 16 bases of the junction left unmatched. The CDR3 sequence: CASSHYLRTSGSVGDTQYF. DNA for the CDR3: TGTGCCAGCAGCCACTATCTAAGGACTAGCGGGAGTGTAGGAGATACGCAGTATTTT.

V is TRBV5-1 and J is TRBJ1-2, with TRBD1 identical over 9 bases. After removal of 1 base from V and 0 bases from J, the junction contained 4 bases not matched to a gene. CDR1 is SGHRS and CDR2 is YFSETQ in the germline V gene. The CDR3 totals 16 residues. The CDR3 loop is CASSLRGQGANYGYTF. Here the CDR3 DNA reads TGCGCCAGCAGCTTGAGGGGACAGGGTGCTAACTATGGCTACACCTTC.

The rearrangement uses TRBV18 and TRBJ1-2, with TRBD1 matching 7 bases. The CDR3 is 14 amino acids. The J segment lost 2 bases and the V segment lost 6 bases, leaving 6 bases of the junction unmatched. Germline loops: CDR1 KGHSH, CDR2 LQKENI. The CDR3 DNA reads as TGTGCCAGCTCCCCCGGGACAGAGAACTATGGCTACACCTTC. It is translated as CASSPGTENYGYTF.

CDR3 amino acids: CASSPVLSNGETQYF. The CDR3 DNA sequence: TGTGCCAGCTCACCAGTCCTTAGCAACGGAGAGACCCAGTACTTC. The chain has TRBV18 and TRBJ2-5; D uncertain. Trimming pared 2 bases from V and 4 bases from J, leaving 14 bases between. The CDR3 is made up of 15 amino acids. CDR1 and CDR2 from the germline V gene are KGHSH and LQKENI.

V gene TRBV2 combines with J gene TRBJ1-2, with TRBD1 matching over 8 bases. This CDR3 has 16 amino acids. CDR1 SNHLY and CDR2 FYNNEI come from the germline V gene. V lost 4 bases, J lost 4 bases, and 11 bases stayed unmatched. The CDR3 is CASSGAGGEKVYGYTF. The CDR3 coding sequence is TGTGCCAGCAGTGGGGCAGGGGGCGAAAAAGTCTATGGCTACACCTTC.

This sequence joins TRBV7-9 and TRBJ2-3; 8 bases fit TRBD1. The germline V gene has CDR1 SEHNR and CDR2 FQNEAQ (reference sequence). J gave up 5 bases and V 1 base, and 8 bases lay outside the gene matches. CDR3 length equals 16 residues. In DNA form, the CDR3 reads TGTGCCAGCAGCTTAGGTGCAGGGGGCGCGGAAGATACGCAGTATTTT. This translates into CASSLGAGGAEDTQYF. Using reference TRBV7-9 and TRBJ2-3 for the parts outside the CDR3, the full variable domain is DTGVSQNPRHKITKRGQNVTFRCDPISEHNRLYWYRQTLGQGPEFLTYFQNEAQLEKSRLLSDRFSAERPKGSFSTLEIQRTEQGDSAMYLCASSLGAGGAEDTQYFGPGTRLTVL.

The chain has TRBV7-2 and TRBJ2-3; 7 bases match TRBD2. The ends lost 5 bases at V and 6 bases at J; junction bases unmatched: 17. The germline V gene encodes CDR1 SGHTA and CDR2 FQGNSA. CDR3 length: 17 amino acids. The CDR3 DNA sequence: TGTGCCAGCAGCCCCCTCCCACCCACGACTAGCTTGGATACGCAGTATTTT. Translation gives CASSPLPPTTSLDTQYF.

The V gene is TRBV2, the J gene TRBJ2-7; TRBD1 matches at 9 bases. The germline CDR1 and CDR2 sequences are SNHLY and FYNNEI. Unmatched junction bases numbered 5, after V lost 8 bases and J lost 3 bases. The CDR3 sequence is 13 residues long. The CDR3 region is CASGTGRGYEQYF. CDR3 nucleotide sequence: TGTGCCAGCGGGACAGGGAGGGGCTACGAGCAGTACTTC.

As for this clone: This may be a read error, as it is one base from a much larger clone. J is TRBJ1-6 and V is TRBV9; the D is unclear. Germline-derived CDR1 and CDR2 are SGDLS and YYNGEE. This CDR3 is 13 amino acids long. The CDR3 loop is CASSVEGNSPLYF. The CDR3 DNA follows: TGTGCCAGCAGCGTAGAAGGGAATTCACCCCTCTACTTT.

This chain uses TRBV4-3 with TRBJ2-7, with 12 bases fitting TRBD1. CDR3 length equals 17 residues. Germline V gene lookup returns CDR1 LGHNA and CDR2 YSLEER. Trimming took 1 base from V and 6 from J; bases not matched to a gene: 10. CDR3 bases: TGCGCCAGCAGCCAAGCTATTTCGGGACAGGGGGCCCCCGAGCAGTACTTC. Amino acids: CASSQAISGQGAPEQYF.

The rearrangement links TRBV4-1 to TRBJ2-1; 11 nucleotides agree with TRBD2. V was clipped by 1 base and J by 8 bases; unmatched bases: 13. Germline CDR1 and CDR2: MGHRA and YSYEKL. The CDR3 consists of 18 residues. The CDR3 is CASSQVLAGVTSMYEQFF. The CDR3 bases are TGCGCCAGCAGCCAAGTACTAGCGGGAGTAACTTCTATGTATGAGCAGTTCTTC.

This clone appeared a single time. V and J are TRBV10-3 and TRBJ2-7; the match to TRBD2 covers 7 bases. The CDR3 is 15 residues long. Germline trimming cut 6 bases from V and 3 bases from J; bases unmatched to any gene: 11. CDR1 is ENHRY and CDR2 is SYGVKD in the germline V gene. Written as DNA, the CDR3 is TGTGCCATCAGCGATGTTGGTAGCGGGTACTACGAGCAGTACTTC. Its translation: CAISDVGSGYYEQYF.

The chain combines TRBV6-1 with TRBJ1-2, with a possible D match to TRBD1 (6 bases). CDR3 length: 13 residues. Germline V gives CDR1 MNHNS, CDR2 SASEGT. V was trimmed by 4 bases and J by 2 bases, leaving 8 bases between them. CDR3 amino acids: CASSGGANYGYTF. The DNA for the CDR3 is TGTGCCAGCAGTGGGGGGGCCAACTATGGCTACACCTTC.

V gene TRBV5-1 combines with J gene TRBJ1-5, with 7 bases identical to TRBD1. Trimming at V came to 4 bases and at J to 6 bases, leaving 10 bases not matched to a gene. This CDR3 is built from 15 residues. Per the germline V gene, CDR1 is SGHRS and CDR2 is YFSETQ. This chain's CDR3 is CASSPGDSKAQPQHF. In nucleotides, the CDR3 is TGCGCCAGCAGCCCGGGGGACAGTAAGGCTCAGCCCCAGCATTTT. Variable domain in full (rest from reference TRBV5-1 and TRBJ1-5): KAGVTQTPRYLIKTRGQQVTLSCSPISGHRSVSWYQQTPGQGLQFLFEYFSETQRNKGNFPGRFSGRQFSNSRSEMNVSTLELGDSALYLCASSPGDSKAQPQHFGDGTRLSIL.

The rearrangement joins TRBV4-3 to TRBJ1-1, with 11 positions matching TRBD1. CDR3 length: 17 amino acids. J was trimmed by 7 bases and V by 2 bases; bases with no gene match: 12. Germline V gives CDR1 LGHNA, CDR2 YSLEER. CDR3 coding DNA: TGCGCCAGCAGCCAATCAGGACAGGGGGCTTTGCTTGATGAAGCTTTCTTT. This gives the protein CASSQSGQGALLDEAFF.

V and J are TRBV19 and TRBJ1-6; D is possibly TRBD1 (5 bases). Per germline, CDR1 LNHDA and CDR2 SQIVND (reference sequence). The CDR3 extends over 14 amino acids. Deletions cut 6 bases from V and 6 bases from J, with 12 bases between. The CDR3 loop reads CASSRGTFNSPLHF. The CDR3 DNA reads TGTGCCAGTAGCCGGGGCACTTTTAATTCACCCCTCCACTTT.

The gene calls are TRBV9 and TRBJ2-1; D tentatively fits TRBD1 or TRBD2 (5 bases each). V was cut by 4 bases and J by 5 bases, with 16 bases left in between. The CDR3 covers 15 residues. Germline lookup yields CDR1 SGDLS and CDR2 YYNGEE. The CDR3 protein is CASSPSGGTHNEQFF. The CDR3 bases are TGTGCCAGCAGCCCTAGTGGGGGTACTCACAATGAGCAGTTCTTC.

The chain employs TRBV7-9 and TRBJ2-3; D unresolved. The V end was cut by 5 bases, the J end by 2 bases, with 11 bases between. The CDR3 extends over 14 amino acids. Germline assignment: CDR1 SEHNR and CDR2 FQNEAQ (reference sequence). The CDR3: CASSLRTATDTQYF. The DNA of the CDR3 is TGTGCCAGCAGCCTAAGGACCGCCACAGATACGCAGTATTTT.

The V and J genes are TRBV19 and TRBJ1-5, with D unresolved. Germline V CDR1 and CDR2: LNHDA, SQIVND (reference sequence). V lost 1 base and J lost 0, with 10 bases in between. The CDR3 is 16 amino acids. CDR3 DNA sequence: TGTGCCAGTAGTATAGTGAGTTTGTATAGCAATCAGCCCCAGCATTTT. Translated, it gives CASSIVSLYSNQPQHF.

The chain is built from TRBV4-3 and TRBJ2-7; D is unclear. The V gene's germline CDR1 is LGHNA and CDR2 YSLEER. V was shortened by 4 bases and J by 5 bases, with 18 bases between the two germline ends. CDR3 length: 15 residues. CDR3 coding DNA: TGCGCCAGCAGCCTAGTCTCGAGCAGTTTCAACGAGCAGTACTTC. Its translation is CASSLVSSSFNEQYF.

The sample holds one count of this clone. The rearrangement joins TRBV9 to TRBJ2-5, with D perhaps TRBD1 (5 bases). V dropped 4 bases and J dropped 1 base, with 17 bases sitting between them. This CDR3 region has 16 residues. Germline V CDR1 and CDR2: SGDLS, YYNGEE. In nucleotides, the CDR3 is TGTGCCAGCAGCCCCCAGGCAGGGAAAGTCCAAGAGACCCAGTACTTC. It translates to CASSPQAGKVQETQYF.

The rearrangement uses TRBV30 and TRBJ2-2; unclear D gene. Germline CDR1 and CDR2: GTSNPN and SVGIG (reference sequence). This CDR3 is built from 14 residues. V lost 0 bases, J lost 4 bases, and 9 bases lay in between. The chain's CDR3 is CAWSVSVLTGELFF. Here the CDR3 DNA reads TGTGCCTGGAGTGTATCTGTACTCACCGGGGAGCTGTTTTTT.

This rearrangement joins TRBV7-2 to TRBJ2-5; 13 nucleotides match TRBD2. Germline trimming cut 1 base from V and 2 bases from J; bases unmatched to any gene: 1. Germline lookup yields CDR1 SGHTA and CDR2 FQGNSA. CDR3 length: 16 residues. As DNA, the CDR3 is TGTGCCAGCAGCTTAGTGGGACTAGCGGGGCAAGAGACCCAGTACTTC. Its protein is CASSLVGLAGQETQYF.

This chain connects TRBV6-5 to TRBJ1-1, with 8 bases aligning to TRBD1. V dropped 4 bases and J dropped 2; count of bases not matched to a gene: 9. This CDR3 spans 16 amino acids. CDR1 is MNHEY and CDR2 is SVGAGI in the germline V gene. The DNA of the CDR3 is TGTGCCAGCAGTTCTGCCACAGGGGGACTTAACACTGAAGCTTTCTTT. Amino acids: CASSSATGGLNTEAFF.

V and J are TRBV19 and TRBJ1-5; 7 bases agree with TRBD1. With 8 bases clipped from V and 5 bases from J, the junction kept 6 bases outside the gene matches. The CDR3 loop spans 13 amino acids. The germline gives CDR1 LNHDA, CDR2 SQIVND (reference sequence). CDR3 nucleotide sequence: TGTGCCAGTCACGGACAGGAATATCAGCCCCAGCATTTT. Protein sequence: CASHGQEYQPQHF.

The chain uses TRBV5-8 and TRBJ2-7, with 9 nucleotides matching TRBD1. Germline CDR1 SGHTS, CDR2 YDEGEE. There are 14 residues in the CDR3. Losses at the gene ends were 2 bases for V and 3 bases for J; bases not matched to a gene: 3. The CDR3 protein is CASSFQTGGYEQYF. Here the CDR3 DNA reads TGTGCCAGCAGCTTTCAGACAGGGGGCTACGAGCAGTACTTC.